This T cell receptor (beta chain) appears in the sequencing data of a study of control samples from healthy donors and cancer patients. This table comes from immunoSEQ multiplex PCR, and its TCRdb copy is limited to in-frame clones, with some not included. The sample gives 200,000 or so clones, over 80% of which show up once; less than 2% is in the top ten. The germline gives CDR1 SNHLY, CDR2 FYNNEI. The CDR3 spans 16 residues. Trimming took off 1 base at V and 0 bases at J, with 10 bases between the two ends. V gene TRBV2 combines with J gene TRBJ1-5, with D unresolved. The sequence was collected from a man younger than 40 in good health. Sequencing was carried out using blood. CDR3 DNA: TGTGCCAGCAGTGAAGATCGGCGTGATAGCAATCAGCCCCAGCATTTT. It yields the protein CASSEDRRDSNQPQHF.